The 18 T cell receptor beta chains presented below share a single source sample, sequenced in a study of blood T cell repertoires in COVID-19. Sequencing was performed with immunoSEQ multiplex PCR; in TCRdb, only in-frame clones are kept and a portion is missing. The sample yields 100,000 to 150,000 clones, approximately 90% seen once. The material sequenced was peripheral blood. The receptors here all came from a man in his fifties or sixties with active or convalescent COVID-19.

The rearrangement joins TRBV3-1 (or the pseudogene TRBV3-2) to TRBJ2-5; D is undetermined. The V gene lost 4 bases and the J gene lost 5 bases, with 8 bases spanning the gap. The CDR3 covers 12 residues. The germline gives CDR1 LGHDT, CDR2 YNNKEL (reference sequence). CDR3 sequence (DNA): TGTGCCAGCAGCCCCCAAATGGAGACCCAGTACTTC. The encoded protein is CASSPQMETQYF.

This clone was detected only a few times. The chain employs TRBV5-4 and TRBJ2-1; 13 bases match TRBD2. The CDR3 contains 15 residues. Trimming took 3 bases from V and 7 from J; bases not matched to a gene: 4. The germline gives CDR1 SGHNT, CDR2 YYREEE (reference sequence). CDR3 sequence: CASSSGLAGENEQFF. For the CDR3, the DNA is TGTGCCAGCAGCTCTGGACTAGCGGGAGAGAATGAGCAGTTCTTC.

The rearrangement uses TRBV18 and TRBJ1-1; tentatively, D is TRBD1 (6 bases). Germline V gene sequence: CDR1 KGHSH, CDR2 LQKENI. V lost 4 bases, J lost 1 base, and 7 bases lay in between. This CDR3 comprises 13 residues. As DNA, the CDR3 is TGTGCCAGCTCACTGGACAGGAACACTGAAGCTTTCTTT. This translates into CASSLDRNTEAFF.

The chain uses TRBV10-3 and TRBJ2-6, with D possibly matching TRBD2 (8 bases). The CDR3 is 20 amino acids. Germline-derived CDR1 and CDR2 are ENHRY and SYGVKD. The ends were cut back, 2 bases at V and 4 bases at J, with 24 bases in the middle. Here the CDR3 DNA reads TGTGCCATCAGTGAGCCGGACGCCGGGAGGGGGCGCCCCGGGGCCAACGTCCTGACTTTC. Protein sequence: CAISEPDAGRGRPGANVLTF.

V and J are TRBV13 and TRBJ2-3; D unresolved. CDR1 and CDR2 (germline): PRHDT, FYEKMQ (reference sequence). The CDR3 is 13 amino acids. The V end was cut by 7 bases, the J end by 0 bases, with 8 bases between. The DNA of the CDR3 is TGTGCCAGCACCCGACTCAGCACAGATACGCAGTATTTT. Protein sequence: CASTRLSTDTQYF.

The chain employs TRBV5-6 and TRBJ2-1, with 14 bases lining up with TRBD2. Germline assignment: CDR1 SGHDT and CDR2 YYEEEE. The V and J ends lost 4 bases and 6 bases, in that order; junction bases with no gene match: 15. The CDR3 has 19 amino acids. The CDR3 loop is CASSRGLAGARRGGNEQFF. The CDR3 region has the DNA TGTGCCAGCAGCCGGGGACTAGCGGGGGCTAGACGAGGAGGCAATGAGCAGTTCTTC.

The CDR3 region is CAWSVQARNNYGYTF. The CDR3 DNA reads as TGTGCCTGGAGTGTACAGGCCAGAAATAACTATGGCTACACCTTC. The genes are TRBV30 and TRBJ1-2; a possible D gene is TRBD1 (5 bases). V lost 0 bases and J 1 base, leaving 12 bases between the germline ends. The CDR3 extends over 15 amino acids. The germline gives CDR1 GTSNPN, CDR2 SVGIG (reference sequence).

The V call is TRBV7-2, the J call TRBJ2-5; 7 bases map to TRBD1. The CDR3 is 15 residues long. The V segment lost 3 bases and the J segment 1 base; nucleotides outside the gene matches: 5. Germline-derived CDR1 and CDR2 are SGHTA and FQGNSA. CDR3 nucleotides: TGTGCCAGCAGCTTTAATCCAGGGGGCCAAGAGACCCAGTACTTC. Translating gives CASSFNPGGQETQYF. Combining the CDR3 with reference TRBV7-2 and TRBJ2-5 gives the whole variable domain GAGVSQSPSNKVTEKGKDVELRCDPISGHTALYWYRQSLGQGLEFLIYFQGNSAPDKSGLPSDRFSAERTGGSVSTLTIQRTQQEDSAVYLCASSFNPGGQETQYFGPGTRLLVL.

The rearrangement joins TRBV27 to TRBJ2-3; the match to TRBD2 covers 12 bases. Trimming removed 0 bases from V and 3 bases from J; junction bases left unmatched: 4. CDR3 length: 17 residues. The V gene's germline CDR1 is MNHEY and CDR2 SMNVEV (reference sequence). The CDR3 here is CASSLSNGLAGTDTQYF. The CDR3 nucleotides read TGTGCCAGCAGTTTATCGAATGGACTAGCGGGGACAGATACGCAGTATTTT.

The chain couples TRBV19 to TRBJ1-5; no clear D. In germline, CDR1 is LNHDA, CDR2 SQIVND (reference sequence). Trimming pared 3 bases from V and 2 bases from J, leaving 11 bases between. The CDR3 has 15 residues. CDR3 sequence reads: CASSIREMGNQPQHF. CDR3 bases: TGTGCCAGTAGTATCCGGGAAATGGGCAATCAGCCCCAGCATTTT.

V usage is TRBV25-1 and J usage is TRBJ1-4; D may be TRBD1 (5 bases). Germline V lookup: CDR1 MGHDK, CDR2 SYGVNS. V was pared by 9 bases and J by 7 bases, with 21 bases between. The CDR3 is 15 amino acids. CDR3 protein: CARMEQGFSREKLFF. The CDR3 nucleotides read TGTGCCAGGATGGAGCAGGGTTTTTCACGTGAAAAACTGTTTTTT.

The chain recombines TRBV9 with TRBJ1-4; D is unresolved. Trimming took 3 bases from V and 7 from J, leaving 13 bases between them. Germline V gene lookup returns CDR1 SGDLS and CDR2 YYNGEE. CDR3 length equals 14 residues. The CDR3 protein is CASSALGRGEKLFF. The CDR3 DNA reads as TGTGCCAGCAGCGCACTAGGTCGAGGTGAAAAACTGTTTTTT.

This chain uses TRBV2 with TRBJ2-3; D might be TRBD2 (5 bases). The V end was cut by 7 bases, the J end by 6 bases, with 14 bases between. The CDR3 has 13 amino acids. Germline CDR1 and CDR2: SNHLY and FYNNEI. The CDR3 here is CASKVWSGDTQYF. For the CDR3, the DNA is TGTGCCAGCAAGGTCTGGTCGGGGGATACGCAGTATTTT.

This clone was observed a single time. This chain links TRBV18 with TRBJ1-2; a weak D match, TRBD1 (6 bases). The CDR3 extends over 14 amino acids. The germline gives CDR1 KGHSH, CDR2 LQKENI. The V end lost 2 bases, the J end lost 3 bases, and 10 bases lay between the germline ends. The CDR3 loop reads CASSPAGADYGYTF. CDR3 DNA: TGTGCCAGCTCACCAGCAGGGGCCGACTATGGCTACACCTTC.

CDR3 sequence reads: CASSLGLGRGFNEQYF. For the CDR3, the DNA is TGTGCCAGCAGCTTGGGCCTCGGCAGGGGATTTAACGAGCAGTACTTC. This sequence joins TRBV5-5 and TRBJ2-7; a weak D match, TRBD1 (6 bases). CDR3 length: 16 residues. The germline CDR1 and CDR2 sequences are SGHKS and YYEKEE (reference sequence). V lost 0 bases and J lost 5, with 18 bases in between.

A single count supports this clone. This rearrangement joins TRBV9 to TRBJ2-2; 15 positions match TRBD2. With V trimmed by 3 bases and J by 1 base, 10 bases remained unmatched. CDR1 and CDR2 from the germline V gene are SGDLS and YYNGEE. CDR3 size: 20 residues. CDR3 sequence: CASSAPGLAGGVGNTGELFF. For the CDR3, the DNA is TGTGCCAGCAGCGCCCCGGGACTAGCGGGGGGAGTAGGGAACACCGGGGAGCTGTTTTTT.

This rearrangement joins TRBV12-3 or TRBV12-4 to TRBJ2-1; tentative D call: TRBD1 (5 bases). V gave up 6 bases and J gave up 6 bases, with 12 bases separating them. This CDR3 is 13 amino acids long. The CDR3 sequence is CASRARTTNEQFF. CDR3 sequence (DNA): TGTGCCAGCAGAGCTCGGACAACCAATGAGCAGTTCTTC.

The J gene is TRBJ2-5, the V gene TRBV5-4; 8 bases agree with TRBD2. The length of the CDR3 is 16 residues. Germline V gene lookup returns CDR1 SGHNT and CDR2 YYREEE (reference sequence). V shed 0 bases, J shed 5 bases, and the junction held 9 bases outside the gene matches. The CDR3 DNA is TGTGCCAGCAGCTTGGGGGGACTATCGGGAGGGGAGACCCAGTACTTC. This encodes CASSLGGLSGGETQYF.